The 16 T cell receptor beta chains given below trace back to one sample, sequenced in a study of shared clonotypes between healthy human individuals. The table came from immunoSEQ multiplex PCR; TCRdb's copy has only in-frame clones and leaves some out. Counted here are approximately 2.1 million clones, 80% to 95% occurring once; the ten biggest clones make up about 0.39%. The sequencing input was naive CD4+ T cells from PBMCs. As to subset: CD45RA+ positively selected. The receptors here all came from a man younger than 35 in good health. Some clones in this sample may be carry-over from other donors' samples.

V usage is TRBV7-9 and J usage is TRBJ2-6, with D maybe TRBD2 (5 bases). Germline V CDR1 and CDR2: SEHNR, FQNEAQ (reference sequence). V lost 5 bases and J lost 0, with 20 bases in between. The CDR3 is 19 amino acids. The CDR3 DNA sequence: TGTGCCAGCAGCCGCGGACTCTTAAAGGCAAACTCTGGGGCCAACGTCCTGACTTTC. It codes for CASSRGLLKANSGANVLTF.

This clone has just one count. The rearrangement links TRBV5-1 to TRBJ2-7; the match to TRBD2 covers 7 bases. The CDR3 contains 14 residues. Losses at the gene ends were 3 bases for V and 5 bases for J; bases not matched to a gene: 8. Germline lookup yields CDR1 SGHRS and CDR2 YFSETQ. CDR3 in DNA: TGCGCCAGCAGCTCCAGCGGGAAAGGGGACGAGCAGTACTTC. Translating it yields CASSSSGKGDEQYF.

The rearrangement uses TRBV5-1 and TRBJ2-3; maybe TRBD1 (6 bases). The ends were cut back, 0 bases at V and 5 bases at J, with 10 bases in the middle. Germline V gives CDR1 SGHRS, CDR2 YFSETQ. The CDR3 sequence is 14 residues long. CDR3 in amino acids: CASSLAGAKDTQYF. The CDR3 bases are TGCGCCAGCAGCTTGGCAGGGGCAAAAGATACGCAGTATTTT. Supplemented by reference TRBV5-1 and TRBJ2-3, the full variable domain reads KAGVTQTPRYLIKTRGQQVTLSCSPISGHRSVSWYQQTPGQGLQFLFEYFSETQRNKGNFPGRFSGRQFSNSRSEMNVSTLELGDSALYLCASSLAGAKDTQYFGPGTRLTVL.

This chain links TRBV7-6 with TRBJ2-1; weak D call: TRBD2 (7 bases). The CDR3 sequence is 13 residues long. Germline CDR1 and CDR2: SGHVS and FNYEAQ. Trimming removed 8 bases from V and 9 bases from J, with 17 bases in between. The CDR3 DNA is TGTGCCAGCTGGGAGGGGGGCCGCGGTGAGCAGTTCTTC. Protein product: CASWEGGRGEQFF.

The V gene is TRBV5-1, the J gene TRBJ2-3, with D uncertain. With 0 bases removed from V and 2 bases from J, the gap between germline ends came to 7 bases. The CDR3 is 14 residues long. Per germline, CDR1 SGHRS and CDR2 YFSETQ. DNA of the CDR3: TGCGCCAGCAGCTTGGGGGCTAACACAGATACGCAGTATTTT. Residues: CASSLGANTDTQYF. The full variable domain, with the rest looked up from reference TRBV5-1 and TRBJ2-3, is KAGVTQTPRYLIKTRGQQVTLSCSPISGHRSVSWYQQTPGQGLQFLFEYFSETQRNKGNFPGRFSGRQFSNSRSEMNVSTLELGDSALYLCASSLGANTDTQYFGPGTRLTVL.

The chain carries TRBV6-1 and TRBJ2-2; D may correspond to TRBD1 or TRBD2 (5 bases each). Germline lookup yields CDR1 MNHNS and CDR2 SASEGT. V lost 1 base, J lost 4 bases, and 10 bases lay in between. CDR3 length equals 15 residues. CDR3 region: CASSEVGTGTGELFF. The DNA of the CDR3 is TGTGCCAGCAGTGAAGTTGGGACCGGCACCGGGGAGCTGTTTTTT.

The CDR3 nucleotides read TGCGCCAGCAGCCAAGATTCTGGGCGGGCGACTGAAGCTTTCTTT. Translated: CASSQDSGRATEAFF. The chain recombines TRBV4-1 with TRBJ1-1; no clear D. The CDR3 spans 15 residues. V gave up 0 bases and J gave up 5 bases, with 13 bases separating them. Per the germline V gene, CDR1 is MGHRA and CDR2 is YSYEKL.

The rearrangement joins TRBV7-9 to TRBJ2-1; TRBD1 matches at 10 bases. The trim removed 5 bases at V and 7 bases at J, leaving 8 bases unmatched. The germline CDR1 and CDR2 sequences are SEHNR and FQNEAQ (reference sequence). The CDR3 spans 15 residues. The CDR3 nucleotides are TGTGCCAGCAGCGCTGGACAGGGGGAGAGAAATGAGCAGTTCTTC. Protein product: CASSAGQGERNEQFF.

The chain combines TRBV28 with TRBJ1-4; D may be TRBD1 (6 bases). Germline V lookup: CDR1 MDHEN, CDR2 SYDVKM. Between the trimmed V and J ends, which lost 7 bases and 7 bases, there was a span of 13 bases. CDR3 size: 13 residues. In DNA, the CDR3 is TGTGCCAGCATGCGACAGGTTGGTGAAAAACTGTTTTTT. Amino acid sequence: CASMRQVGEKLFF.

The chain couples TRBV18 to TRBJ2-3; unclear D gene. V was cut by 0 bases and J by 1 base, with 8 bases left in between. The germline CDR1 and CDR2 sequences are KGHSH and LQKENI. The CDR3 contains 15 residues. The CDR3 coding sequence is TGTGCCAGCTCACCACCGTCGGTCCGCACAGATACGCAGTATTTT. It specifies CASSPPSVRTDTQYF.

This clone was seen a single time. This chain links TRBV6-6 with TRBJ2-7; D could derive from TRBD1 or TRBD2 (5 bases each). The CDR3 contains 14 residues. CDR1 is MNHNY and CDR2 is SVGAGI in the germline V gene (reference sequence). V was clipped by 6 bases and J by 2 bases, with 14 bases between them. CDR3 in amino acids: CASSRDRFTYEQYF. CDR3 nucleotide sequence: TGTGCCAGCAGCCGGGACCGATTTACCTACGAGCAGTACTTC.

The chain is built from TRBV11-1 and TRBJ2-5, with 8 bases lining up with TRBD2. Looked up from germline, CDR1 is SGHAT and CDR2 is FQDESV (reference sequence). The CDR3 contains 14 residues. Germline trimming cut 1 base from V and 4 bases from J; bases unmatched to any gene: 2. The CDR3 is CASSLERERETQYF. CDR3 bases: TGTGCCAGCAGCTTAGAGCGGGAGCGAGAGACCCAGTACTTC.

This chain links TRBV10-2 with TRBJ1-5; D is ambiguous. This CDR3 comprises 16 residues. Trimming stripped 2 bases from V and 0 bases from J, with 11 bases between. Looked up from germline, CDR1 is WSHSY and CDR2 is SAAADI. The CDR3 region is CASSETRLGSNQPQHF. CDR3 nucleotides: TGCGCCAGCAGTGAGACCCGGCTAGGTAGCAATCAGCCCCAGCATTTT.

For this clone: Other DNA sequences of this sample code for an identical CDR3. As DNA, the CDR3 is TGCGCCAGCAGCCCCGGACTAGCGGGAGAGGCAGATACGCAGTATTTT. Encoded protein: CASSPGLAGEADTQYF. The chain recombines TRBV5-1 with TRBJ2-3; TRBD2 matches 13 bases. The CDR3 is 16 residues long. CDR1 and CDR2 from the germline V gene are SGHRS and YFSETQ. V dropped 4 bases and J dropped 4; count of bases not matched to a gene: 6.

V usage is TRBV7-8 and J usage is TRBJ1-4; no clear D. The CDR3 covers 13 residues. V was clipped by 5 bases and J by 7 bases, with 11 bases between them. Germline values: CDR1 SGHVS, CDR2 FQNEAQ. The CDR3 reads CASSPREGEKLFF. CDR3 in DNA: TGTGCCAGCAGCCCCCGGGAAGGTGAAAAACTGTTTTTT. Full variable domain (rest looked up from reference TRBV7-8 and TRBJ1-4): GAGVSQSPRYKVAKRGQDVALRCDPISGHVSLFWYQQALGQGPEFLTYFQNEAQLDKSGLPSDRFFAERPEGSVSTLKIQRTQQEDSAVYLCASSPREGEKLFFGSGTQLSVL.

V usage is TRBV28 and J usage is TRBJ2-1, with D possibly matching TRBD2 (5 bases). The CDR3 is made up of 14 amino acids. Trimming cost V 8 bases and J 3 bases, with 14 bases left between them. CDR1 and CDR2 (germline): MDHEN, SYDVKM. The CDR3 reads CASASGAYYNEQFF. In nucleotides, the CDR3 is TGTGCCAGCGCAAGCGGCGCGTACTACAATGAGCAGTTCTTC.